This T cell receptor (beta chain) was recorded in a study of T-cell reconstitution after alpha-beta-depleted transplantation in children. Study results and limitations: After transplant, high TCRbeta diversity at day 60 in some patients arose from surviving recipient T cells and thymic progenitors. Reported findings indicate that, about two months after transplant, alpha-beta T cells came from several hundred expanded clones, which were derived from non-depleted graft cells. It was newly produced T cells that mostly accounted for T-cell counts and diversity one year after transplant.

This clonotype has more than one count but fewer than ten. Antigen: not known. A library of TCRbeta sequences, prepared with unique molecular identifiers, was generated. TCRdb recomputed calls from the PCR reads with MiXCR, one row per CDR3 protein. Of about 510,000 distinct CDR3 sequences detected, about an eighth appear once; the ten largest clones hold approximately 15%. The germline CDR1 and CDR2 sequences are DFQATT and SNEGSKA (reference sequence). The V end was cut by 0 bases, the J end by 4 bases, with 14 bases between. This CDR3 is built from 15 residues. This TCR came from a female patient under 10 years old who had a stem cell transplant for aplastic anemia, so the T cells may come from the graft donor. The genes are TRBV20-1 and TRBJ2-3, with unresolved D. Sequencing was performed on PBMCs, mostly from graft donor cells, taken 180 days after TCRalphabeta/CD19-depleted stem cell transplant. CDR3 protein: CSARDLVSVADTQYF. The CDR3 DNA is TGCAGTGCTAGAGATCTGGTGTCAGTCGCAGATACGCAGTATTTT.